The TCR beta chain described here comes from a study of vaccination effects on CD4 cells after COVID-19. Study-wide findings and caveats: Only 1 of 255 vaccine-induced clones from healthy vaccinees cross-reacted with common cold coronaviruses.

The repertoire was sequenced with immunoSEQ multiplex PCR; TCRdb's copy has only in-frame clones and lacks some. Of just under 75,000 clones listed, about 70% are singletons. This clone appeared a few times. The antigen remains undetermined. Ahead of sequencing, the ViraFEST assay grew antigen-specific CD4+ T cells using viral peptide pools. Having been cultured for around ten days, the cells underwent CD4+ T cell isolation. Prior SARS-CoV-2 infection was absent in the vaccine recipients, as shown by negative nucleocapsid antibodies. Half-medium exchanges with IL-2 medium took place on days 3 and 7. V was pared by 3 bases and J by 3 bases, with 15 bases between. Per germline, CDR1 KGHDR and CDR2 SFDVKD. CDR3 length: 16 residues.

The origin of this receptor is a human donor who received a COVID-19 vaccine. The sequencing used CD4+ T cells from PBMCs cultured with HCoV-NL63 spike peptides, collected before COVID-19 vaccination. V and J are TRBV24-1 and TRBJ2-3, with D perhaps matching TRBD2 (6 bases). CDR3 in amino acids: CATSDPQPGETDTQYF. DNA of the CDR3: TGTGCCACCAGTGATCCTCAACCGGGGGAAACAGATACGCAGTATTTT.